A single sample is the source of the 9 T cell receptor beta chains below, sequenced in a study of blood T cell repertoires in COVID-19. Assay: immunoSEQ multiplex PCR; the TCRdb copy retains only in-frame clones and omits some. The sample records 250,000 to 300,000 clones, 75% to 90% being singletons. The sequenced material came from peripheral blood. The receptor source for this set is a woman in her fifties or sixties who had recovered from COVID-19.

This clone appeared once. As DNA, the CDR3 is TGCGCCAGCAGCCCCGGAGGGGATCAGCCCCAGCATTTT. Translation: CASSPGGDQPQHF. The genes are TRBV5-1 and TRBJ1-5; tentative D call: TRBD1 (5 bases). Looked up from germline, CDR1 is SGHRS and CDR2 is YFSETQ. The length of the CDR3 is 13 residues. V was shortened by 4 bases and J by 5 bases, with 10 bases between the two germline ends.

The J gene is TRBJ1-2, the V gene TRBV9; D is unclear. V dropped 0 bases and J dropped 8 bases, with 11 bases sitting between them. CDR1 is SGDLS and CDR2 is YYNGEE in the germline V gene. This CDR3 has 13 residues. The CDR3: CASSVDWATGYTF. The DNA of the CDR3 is TGTGCCAGCAGCGTAGATTGGGCGACGGGCTACACCTTC.

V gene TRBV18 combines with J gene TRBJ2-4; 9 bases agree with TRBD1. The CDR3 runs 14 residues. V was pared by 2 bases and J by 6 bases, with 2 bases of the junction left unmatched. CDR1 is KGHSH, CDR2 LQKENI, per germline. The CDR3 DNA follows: TGTGCCAGCTCACCAGCGGGACAGGGAAACATTCAGTACTTC. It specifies CASSPAGQGNIQYF.

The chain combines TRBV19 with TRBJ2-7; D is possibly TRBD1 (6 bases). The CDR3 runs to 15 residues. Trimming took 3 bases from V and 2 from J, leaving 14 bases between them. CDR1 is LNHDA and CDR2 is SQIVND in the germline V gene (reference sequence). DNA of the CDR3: TGTGCCAGTAGTATGACCGATCGGACAGCCTACGAGCAGTACTTC. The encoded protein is CASSMTDRTAYEQYF.

The CDR3 reads CASSLGTGVSNEAFF. The CDR3 DNA reads TGCGCCAGCAGTCTCGGCACAGGGGTATCTAATGAAGCTTTCTTT. This sequence joins TRBV5-1 and TRBJ1-1, with TRBD1 matching 7 bases. The CDR3 runs to 15 residues. The J segment lost 7 bases and the V segment lost 5 bases, leaving 14 bases of the junction unmatched. CDR1 SGHRS and CDR2 YFSETQ come from the germline V gene.

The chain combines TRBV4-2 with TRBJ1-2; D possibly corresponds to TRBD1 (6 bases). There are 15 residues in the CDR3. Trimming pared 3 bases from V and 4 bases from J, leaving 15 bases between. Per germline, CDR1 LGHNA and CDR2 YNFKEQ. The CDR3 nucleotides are TGTGCCAGCAGCCACGACAGGACAGAGGTCTATGGCTACACCTTC. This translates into CASSHDRTEVYGYTF.

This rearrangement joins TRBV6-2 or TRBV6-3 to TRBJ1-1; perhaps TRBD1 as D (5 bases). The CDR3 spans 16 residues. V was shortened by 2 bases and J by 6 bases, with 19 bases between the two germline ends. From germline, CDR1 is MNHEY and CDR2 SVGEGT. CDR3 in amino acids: CASSYARGRGLAEAFF. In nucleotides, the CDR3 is TGTGCCAGCAGTTACGCTAGAGGGAGGGGACTTGCTGAAGCTTTCTTT.

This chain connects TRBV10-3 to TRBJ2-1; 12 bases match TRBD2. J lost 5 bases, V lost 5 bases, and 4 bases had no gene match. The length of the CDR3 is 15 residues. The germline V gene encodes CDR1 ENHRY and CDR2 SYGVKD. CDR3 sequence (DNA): TGTGCCATCAGTTCTCTAGCGGGAGGGGACAATGAGCAGTTCTTC. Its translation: CAISSLAGGDNEQFF.

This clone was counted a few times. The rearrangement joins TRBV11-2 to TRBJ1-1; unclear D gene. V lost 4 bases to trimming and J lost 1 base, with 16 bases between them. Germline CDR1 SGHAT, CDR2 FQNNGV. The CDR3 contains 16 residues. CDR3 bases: TGTGCCAGCAGCTCCCCCTTTCGAGTTTCGAACACTGAAGCTTTCTTT. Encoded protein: CASSSPFRVSNTEAFF.